These T cell receptor beta chains were read from a single sample in a study of patients and donors after allogeneic stem cell transplantation. Using its own MiXCR run on the RT-PCR reads, TCRdb lists one record per CDR3 protein. This table has under 200,000 distinct CDR3 sequences, about 30% appearing once. The sequenced material came from blood, either unsorted or a sorted T cell fraction (not recorded which). These receptors were obtained from a human donor who was either an allogeneic HSCT recipient or a stem cell or donor lymphocyte infusion donor (not recorded which). It is not recorded whose cells these are; they may come from a transplant donor. CDR3s include the opening cysteine and the closing phenylalanine or tryptophan. Each record gives: clone size, CDR3 length, J gene, V gene, D gene, CDR3 DNA, CDR3 protein. A D gene is named only where the DNA matches it firmly. Only part of the rows carry a size: once, few, many, or a class if the clone is expanded.

size: .; length: 13; J: TRBJ2-2; V: TRBV27; D: .; DNA: TGTGCCAGCAGTTTCCTCGGGGAAAGGGAGCTGTTTTTT; CDR3: CASSFLGERELFF
size: .; length: 15; J: TRBJ2-1; V: TRBV5-1; D: .; DNA: TGCGCCAGCAGCAGGTCCCGGGACGAGAGGAATGAGCAGTTCTTC; CDR3: CASSRSRDERNEQFF
size: .; length: 15; J: TRBJ1-6; V: TRBV10-3; D: .; DNA: TGTGCCATCAGTGACGTACAGAAACTAAATTCACCCCTCCACTTT; CDR3: CAISDVQKLNSPLHF
size: few; length: 13; J: TRBJ2-1; V: TRBV5-1; D: TRBD1; DNA: TGCGCCAGCAGCTTGACAGGGGGCAATGAGCAGTTCTTC; CDR3: CASSLTGGNEQFF
size: .; length: 14; J: TRBJ2-7; V: TRBV18; D: TRBD2; DNA: TGTGCCAGCTCACGAACTAGCGGGAGGGACGAGCAGTACTTC; CDR3: CASSRTSGRDEQYF
size: many; length: 16; J: TRBJ1-4; V: TRBV6-6; D: TRBD1; DNA: TGTGCCAGCAGTTCGACAGGGGGCGCGTTAAATGAAAAACTGTTTTTT; CDR3: CASSSTGGALNEKLFF
size: .; length: 13; J: TRBJ2-2; V: TRBV2; D: .; DNA: TGTGCCAGCATGGGAGTAGCGGCCGGGGAGCTGTTTTTT; CDR3: CASMGVAAGELFF
size: .; length: 15; J: TRBJ2-5; V: TRBV5-1; D: .; DNA: TGCGCCAGCAGCTTGGTTGGGGCAAGCCAAGAGACCCAGTACTTC; CDR3: CASSLVGASQETQYF
size: few; length: 16; J: TRBJ2-7; V: TRBV6-6; D: TRBD1; DNA: TGTGCCAGCAGAACAACGTCAGGGGGCTCCCCCTACGAGCAGTACTTC; CDR3: CASRTTSGGSPYEQYF
size: many; length: 13; J: TRBJ1-2; V: TRBV7-3; D: TRBD1; DNA: TGTGCCAGCAGCTTAGACAGGGACGGGGGCTACACCTTC; CDR3: CASSLDRDGGYTF
size: few; length: 17; J: TRBJ1-2; V: TRBV4-3; D: TRBD1; DNA: TGCGCCAGCAGCCAAGATTTAATCCCGGGACAGAACTATGGCTACACCTTC; CDR3: CASSQDLIPGQNYGYTF
size: .; length: 15; J: TRBJ1-2; V: TRBV12-3/TRBV12-4; D: TRBD1; DNA: TGTGCCAGCAGTGCCCAGGGCAGGGGGAACTATGGCTACACCTTC; CDR3: CASSAQGRGNYGYTF
size: few; length: 13; J: TRBJ2-5; V: TRBV6-2/TRBV6-3; D: .; DNA: TGTGCCAGCAGTTACGGGACCCCGGAGACCCAGTACTTC; CDR3: CASSYGTPETQYF
size: few; length: 13; J: TRBJ2-7; V: TRBV5-1; D: TRBD1; DNA: TGCGCCAGCCGGGGACAGGGAACCTACGAGCAGTACTTC; CDR3: CASRGQGTYEQYF
size: .; length: 14; J: TRBJ1-1; V: TRBV10-3; D: TRBD1; DNA: TGTGCCATCAGTACAGGGGTTGTTTACACTGAAGCTTTCTTT; CDR3: CAISTGVVYTEAFF
size: .; length: 16; J: TRBJ1-4; V: TRBV21-1; D: .; DNA: TGTGCCAGCAGCAAAGGTTTCGGGGGGCGCGTTGAAAAACTGTTTTTT; CDR3: CASSKGFGGRVEKLFF
size: .; length: 14; J: TRBJ2-5; V: TRBV7-2; D: .; DNA: TGTGCCAGCAGCCAAAGAGGATCCCAAGAGACCCAGTACTTC; CDR3: CASSQRGSQETQYF
size: .; length: 13; J: TRBJ1-3; V: TRBV5-1; D: .; DNA: TGCGCCAGCAGAGTGGACTCTGGAAACACCATATATTTT; CDR3: CASRVDSGNTIYF
size: .; length: 13; J: TRBJ2-1; V: TRBV10-3; D: .; DNA: TGTGCCATGGGAGGTGGCCGCTACAATGAGCAGTTCTTC; CDR3: CAMGGGRYNEQFF
size: many; length: 15; J: TRBJ1-5; V: TRBV4-3; D: .; DNA: TGCGCCAGCAGTAGGGATTTGACCACCAATCAGCCCCAGCATTTT; CDR3: CASSRDLTTNQPQHF
size: few; length: 11; J: TRBJ1-2; V: TRBV29-1; D: .; DNA: TGCAGCGTTGAAGCCGGGACTTTCGTCTTCTTC; CDR3: CSVEAGTFVFF
size: few; length: 17; J: TRBJ2-2; V: TRBV4-2; D: TRBD2; DNA: TGTGCCAGCAGCCAGGCAGCGGGAGGGCCCTCCCAGGGGGAGCTGTTTTTT; CDR3: CASSQAAGGPSQGELFF